The clone carrying this T cell receptor beta chain occurred a few times. Its antigen is still unknown. Built from TCR beta cDNA, the libraries had unique molecular identifiers in them. A population of roughly 1 to 11 million T cells gave rise to approximately 500,000 cDNA molecules. TCRdb redid the calling of the PCR reads with MiXCR, one entry per CDR3 protein. The repertoire holds 380,000 or so distinct CDR3 sequences, with approximately 38% as singletons. This entry is derived from a study of post-analysis software for immune sequencing data. Study-level information: Courses of disease covered relapsing-remitting, secondary progressive and progressive-relapsing multiple sclerosis. Whole-study results and caveats: Patients with multiple sclerosis recorded significantly lower normalized Chao1 diversity than controls, the study found.

This TCR came from a girl aged 10-17 years with multiple sclerosis. The sample consisted of blood.

The CDR3: CASSTGLAGLYNEQFF. The CDR3, as DNA: TGTGCCAGCAGTACGGGACTAGCGGGCCTCTACAATGAGCAGTTCTTC. The chain links TRBV6-2 or TRBV6-3 to TRBJ2-1; TRBD2 agrees at 12 bases. The V and J ends lost 5 bases and 3 bases, in that order; junction bases with no gene match: 5. The V gene's germline CDR1 is MNHEY and CDR2 SVGEGT. The CDR3 extends over 16 amino acids.